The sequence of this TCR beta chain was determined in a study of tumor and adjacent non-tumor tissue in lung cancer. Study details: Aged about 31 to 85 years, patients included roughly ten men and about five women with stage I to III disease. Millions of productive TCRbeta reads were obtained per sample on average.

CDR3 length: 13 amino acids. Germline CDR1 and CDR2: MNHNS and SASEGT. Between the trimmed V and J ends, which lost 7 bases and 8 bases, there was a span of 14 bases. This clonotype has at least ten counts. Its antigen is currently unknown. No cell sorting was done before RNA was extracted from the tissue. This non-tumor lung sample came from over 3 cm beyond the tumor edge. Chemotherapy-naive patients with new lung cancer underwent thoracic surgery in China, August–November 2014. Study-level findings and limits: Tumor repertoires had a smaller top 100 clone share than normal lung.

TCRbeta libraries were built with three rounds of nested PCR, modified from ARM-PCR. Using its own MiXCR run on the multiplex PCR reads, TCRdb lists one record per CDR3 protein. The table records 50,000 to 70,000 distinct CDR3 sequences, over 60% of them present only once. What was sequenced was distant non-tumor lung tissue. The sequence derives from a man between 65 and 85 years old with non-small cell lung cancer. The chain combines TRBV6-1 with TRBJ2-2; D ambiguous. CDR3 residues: CASIRSSWGELFF. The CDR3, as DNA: TGTGCCAGCATCCGTTCCAGCTGGGGGGAGCTGTTTTTT.